The source of this T cell receptor beta chain is a study of CD4 T cells in relation to SARS-CoV-2 and coronaviruses. Findings and caveats of the study: Compared with monoreactive clones, crossreactive clones showed significantly weaker SARS-CoV-2 expansion. This crossreactivity analysis covered spike protein alone, no other viral proteins. Each donor contributed either pre-pandemic or post-infection samples, not both.

V gave up 3 bases and J gave up 7 bases, with 25 bases separating them. The CDR3 is 17 residues long. The V gene's germline CDR1 is MDHEN and CDR2 SYDVKM. Of note for this clone: Its specificity is unknown.

Some clones are missing from TCRdb's copy, which holds only in-frame ones; the method was immunoSEQ multiplex PCR. Here the sample spans 41,000 or so clones, under 90% being singletons. Sorted naive or memory CD4+ cells met CEF peptides for around ten days. This receptor was obtained from an adult with COVID-19. V usage is TRBV28 and J usage is TRBJ2-7, with D maybe TRBD1 (6 bases). The sequencing input was naive CD4+ T cells from PBMCs, cultured in vitro. Subset: naive CD4+ T cells isolated by negative enrichment. The DNA of the CDR3 is TGTGCCAGCAGTTTTCGTCGAAAGTGGACAGCAAATAAGGAGCAGTACTTC. Translation: CASSFRRKWTANKEQYF.